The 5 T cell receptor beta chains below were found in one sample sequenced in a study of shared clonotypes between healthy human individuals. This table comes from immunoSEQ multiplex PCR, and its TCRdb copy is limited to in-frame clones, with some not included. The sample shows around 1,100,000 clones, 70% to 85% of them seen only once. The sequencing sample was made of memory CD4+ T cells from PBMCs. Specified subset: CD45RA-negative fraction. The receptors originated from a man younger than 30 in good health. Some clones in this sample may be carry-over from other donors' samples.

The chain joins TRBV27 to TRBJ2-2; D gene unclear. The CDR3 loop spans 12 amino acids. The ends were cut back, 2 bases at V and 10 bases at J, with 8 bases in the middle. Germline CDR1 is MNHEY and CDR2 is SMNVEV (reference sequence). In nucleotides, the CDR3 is TGTGCCAGCAGTTTAAATAGGGCGGAGCTGTTTTTT. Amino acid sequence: CASSLNRAELFF.

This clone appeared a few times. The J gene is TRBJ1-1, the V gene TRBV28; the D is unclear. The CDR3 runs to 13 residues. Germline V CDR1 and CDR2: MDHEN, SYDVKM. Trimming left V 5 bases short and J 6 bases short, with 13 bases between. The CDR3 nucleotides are TGTGCCAGCAGTCCTCTTTCTCTCTCTGAAGCTTTCTTT. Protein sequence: CASSPLSLSEAFF.

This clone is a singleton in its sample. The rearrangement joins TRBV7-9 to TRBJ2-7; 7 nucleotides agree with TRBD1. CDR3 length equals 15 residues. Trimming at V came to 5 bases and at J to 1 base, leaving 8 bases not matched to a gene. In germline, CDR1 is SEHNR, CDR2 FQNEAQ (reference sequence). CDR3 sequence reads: CASSPPGQLSYEQYF. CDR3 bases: TGTGCCAGCAGCCCACCGGGACAGCTATCCTACGAGCAGTACTTC.

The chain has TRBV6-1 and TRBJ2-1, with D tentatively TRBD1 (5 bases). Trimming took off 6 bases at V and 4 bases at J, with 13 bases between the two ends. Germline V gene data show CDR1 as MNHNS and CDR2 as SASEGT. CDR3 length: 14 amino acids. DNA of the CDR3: TGTGCCAGCAGCCAGGGAAAAGGTTACAATGAGCAGTTCTTC. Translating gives CASSQGKGYNEQFF.

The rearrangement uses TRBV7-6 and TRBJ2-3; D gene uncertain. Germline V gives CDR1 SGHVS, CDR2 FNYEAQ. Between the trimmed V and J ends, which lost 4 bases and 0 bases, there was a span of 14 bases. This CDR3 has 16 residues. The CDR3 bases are TGTGCCAGCAGCTCCCCTGGGTGGGCTAGCACAGATACGCAGTATTTT. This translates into CASSSPGWASTDTQYF.